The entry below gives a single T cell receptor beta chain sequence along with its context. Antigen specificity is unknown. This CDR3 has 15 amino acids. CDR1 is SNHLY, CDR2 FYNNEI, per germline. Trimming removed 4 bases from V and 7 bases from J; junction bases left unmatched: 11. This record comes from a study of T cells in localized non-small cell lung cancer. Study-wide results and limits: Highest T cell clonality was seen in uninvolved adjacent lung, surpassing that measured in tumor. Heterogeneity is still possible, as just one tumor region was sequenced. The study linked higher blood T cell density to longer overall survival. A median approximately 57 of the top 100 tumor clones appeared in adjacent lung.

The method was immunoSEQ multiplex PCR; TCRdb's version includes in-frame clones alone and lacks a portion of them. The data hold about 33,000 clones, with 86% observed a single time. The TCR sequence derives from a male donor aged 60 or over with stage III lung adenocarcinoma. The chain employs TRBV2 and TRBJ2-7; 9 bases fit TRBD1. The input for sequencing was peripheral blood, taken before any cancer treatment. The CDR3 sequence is CASSAPGQGPREQYF. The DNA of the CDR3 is TGTGCCAGCAGTGCCCCGGGACAGGGTCCCCGAGAGCAGTACTTC.